This T cell receptor beta chain was sequenced for a study of early stage breast cancer tumors (dated by TCRdb to 2015 to 2018). A note on the overall study: Of the roughly 15 invasive breast tumors, twelve were found to be estrogen receptor-positive, progesterone receptor-positive and HER2-negative. Most of the 12 ER+/PR+/HER2- tumors were invasive ductal carcinomas, while the other four were invasive lobular carcinomas. The average read coverage per sample was roughly 10-fold. A total of around 2.7 million templates, representing under 1.1 million unique clonotypes, were detected across all samples.

Trimming at the junction amounts to 11 bases on V and 8 bases on J, and the germline ends lie 15 bases apart. Inclusive of the bounding cysteine and phenylalanine, the CDR3 is 11 residues long. Only the CDR3 DNA is retained, 33 bases long and in frame from the first base. Looking up the germline V gene yields CDR1 MDHEN and CDR2 SYDVKM. Summary of the overall study and its limitations: Tumors showed roughly 2.7-fold higher T cell density and higher clonality than adjacent normal breast tissue. Sequencing bulk genomic DNA from unsorted cells could not capture chain pairing or functional markers like CD4, CD8 and FOXP3. Enriched TCRB sequences shared across patients were found to be mostly commonly generated sequences that were unlikely to play an important role in the tumor microenvironment. Because the cohort was small, a breakdown by tumor subtype could not be done. Greater similarity was observed between blood and normal breast repertoires than between blood and tumor repertoires, and tumor was distinguished from normal in about 85% of the 16 patients when each tissue was compared with blood.

Each sample was amplified in two independent genomic DNA replicates, using approximately 550 ng for blood and approximately 1.6 ug for tumor or normal breast. TCRB sequencing of genomic DNA was carried out with the ImmunoSeq Intro kit according to the manufacturer's instructions. For absolute quantification, the roughly 33-cycle multiplex PCR included proprietary primers along with spike-in control sequences. Single-end 150-bp reads were used to sequence an 87-bp fragment covering the CDR3 and the flanking V and J genes. Seven samples, each with two replicates, were multiplexed per lane of an Illumina MiSeq using version 3.0 chemistry. The published analysis was carried out like this. The vendor's proprietary pipeline handled the raw data processing, merging both replicates into a single result for each sample. A clonotype was defined as productive rearrangements that share the same V-gene family, CDR3 amino acid sequence and J-gene segment. Clonality was calculated as 1 minus the normalized Shannon entropy (Pielou evenness) of TCRB abundances. T cell density was estimated as total templates divided by the number of input cells, with the number of input cells inferred from the DNA input amount. Recon, run with its default parameters, was used to estimate overall repertoire diversity and clonality. A clonotype counted as tumor-enriched if its abundance in tumor exceeded 0.1% and was at least 32-fold higher than its abundance in normal breast. TCRdb stores this immuneACCESS table with in-frame sequences only. Part of the clones is absent; in the studies checked, under half of the shortfall reflects unresolved V genes, and no reason is known for the rest. Clone size and the V and J calls come from that table; the DNA yielded D and trimming. In all, the sample holds several thousand clones, and around 71% of those were seen once. Over 6% of the sample belongs to the ten largest clones.

About 18-55 mg of tumor tissue was diced and typically yielded more than 2.5 ug of DNA. The study profiled bulk TCR beta-chain repertoires in matched peripheral blood, tumor and adjacent normal breast tissue taken from around 15 patients with early-stage breast cancer. After resection, visually identified tumor tissue was excised and placed in prechilled RNAlater. A TissueLyser II was used to homogenize diced tumor tissue (about 20-55 mg) in RLTplus buffer containing beta-mercaptoethanol and antifoaming agent. The Qiagen AllPrep DNA/RNA Mini kit was used to extract genomic DNA. Details on this clone: What this receptor recognizes is not known. Base-call qualities are not available, and no considerably larger clone is one nucleotide away.

This receptor was obtained from a person aged 45 to 60 with breast cancer. What was sequenced was breast tumor tissue. This sequence uses TRBV28 and TRBJ1-2, and TRBD1 may be the D gene, going by 6 matching bases. CDR3 reads: CAGQGISGYTF. Read as DNA, the sequence is TGTGCCGGTCAGGGGATCTCCGGCTACACCTTC.